Below, 10 T cell receptor beta chains from the same sample are listed, as sequenced in a study of shared clonotypes between healthy human individuals. Produced via immunoSEQ multiplex PCR; TCRdb's table is partial and in-frame only. Seen here are roughly 96,000 clones, around 47% observed once, and the top ten hold about 14%. The sample consisted of PBMCs. These receptors all come from a woman aged 40 to 55 in good health. Some clones in this sample may be carry-over from other donors' samples.

This clone was recorded a few times. The gene calls are TRBV4-3 and TRBJ2-1; 7 bases agree with TRBD1. Trimming removed 1 base from V and 2 bases from J; junction bases left unmatched: 5. Germline values: CDR1 LGHNA, CDR2 YSLEER. The CDR3 sequence is 16 residues long. CDR3 DNA: TGCGCCAGCAGCCAAGTGGCAGGGGGAACCTACAATGAGCAGTTCTTC. This codes for CASSQVAGGTYNEQFF.

V gene TRBV7-9 combines with J gene TRBJ2-3, with a tentative D call TRBD2 (5 bases). Germline lookup yields CDR1 SEHNR and CDR2 FQNEAQ (reference sequence). CDR3 length: 14 residues. V lost 6 bases, J lost 2 bases, and 12 bases lay in between. In nucleotides, the CDR3 is TGTGCCAGCAGAAGCGGACGTTTCACAGATACGCAGTATTTT. Translated, it gives CASRSGRFTDTQYF. Variable domain in full (rest from reference TRBV7-9 and TRBJ2-3): DTGVSQNPRHKITKRGQNVTFRCDPISEHNRLYWYRQTLGQGPEFLTYFQNEAQLEKSRLLSDRFSAERPKGSFSTLEIQRTEQGDSAMYLCASRSGRFTDTQYFGPGTRLTVL.

A few counts support this clone. The chain uses TRBV18 and TRBJ2-1; D unclear. The germline CDR1 and CDR2 sequences are KGHSH and LQKENI. V was shortened by 0 bases and J by 6 bases, with 6 bases between the two germline ends. This CDR3 spans 13 amino acids. This chain's CDR3 is CASSPPMGNEQFF. The CDR3, as DNA: TGTGCCAGCTCACCACCGATGGGCAATGAGCAGTTCTTC.

This clone was found a few times. The chain recombines TRBV29-1 with TRBJ1-5, with D hard to call. V gave up 4 bases and J gave up 7 bases, with 11 bases separating them. The CDR3 runs to 12 residues. Germline V gives CDR1 SQVTM, CDR2 ANQGSEA. The CDR3, as DNA: TGCAGCGTTGTAATAGGGCAGCAGCCCCAGCATTTT. It specifies CSVVIGQQPQHF.

The chain links TRBV14 to TRBJ1-4; the D is unclear. Germline V CDR1 and CDR2: SGHDN, FVKESK. The length of the CDR3 is 12 residues. The V end lost 5 bases, the J end lost 8 bases, and 9 bases lay between the germline ends. The CDR3 sequence is CASSFLSEKLFF. The CDR3 region has the DNA TGTGCCAGCAGCTTCCTGTCCGAAAAACTGTTTTTT. The full variable domain, completed using reference TRBV14 and TRBJ1-4, is EAGVTQFPSHSVIEKGQTVTLRCDPISGHDNLYWYRRVMGKEIKFLLHFVKESKQDESGMPNNRFLAERTGGTYSTLKVQPAELEDSGVYFCASSFLSEKLFFGSGTQLSVL.

The chain has TRBV5-6 and TRBJ2-5; TRBD2 is a possible D gene (6 bases). Trimming pared 0 bases from V and 1 base from J, leaving 10 bases between. The CDR3 sequence is 15 residues long. CDR1 and CDR2 (germline): SGHDT, YYEEEE. CDR3 residues: CASSLGRGPQETQYF. In DNA, the CDR3 is TGTGCCAGCAGCTTGGGGAGGGGCCCCCAAGAGACCCAGTACTTC.

Only a few counts were recorded for this clone. The rearrangement links TRBV4-2 to TRBJ2-1; D is unclear. Trimming left V 0 bases short and J 4 bases short, with 7 bases between. The CDR3 loop spans 14 amino acids. Germline V gene lookup returns CDR1 LGHNA and CDR2 YNFKEQ. CDR3 protein: CASSQEASYNEQFF. CDR3 DNA sequence: TGTGCCAGCAGCCAAGAGGCCTCATACAATGAGCAGTTCTTC.

This clone was found many times. The chain has TRBV4-1 and TRBJ2-5, with D unclear. With 0 bases removed from V and 6 bases from J, the gap between germline ends came to 14 bases. Germline CDR1 MGHRA, CDR2 YSYEKL. The CDR3 is 15 residues long. The CDR3 nucleotides are TGCGCCAGCAGCCAAGATTTGGGGTTTTGGAAGACCCAGTACTTC. Its protein is CASSQDLGFWKTQYF.

V usage is TRBV5-4 and J usage is TRBJ1-5; perhaps TRBD1 as D (5 bases). Trimming took 2 bases from V and 3 from J, leaving 12 bases between them. There are 15 residues in the CDR3. From germline, CDR1 is SGHNT and CDR2 YYREEE (reference sequence). The CDR3 here is CASSLGGGANQPQHF. As DNA, the CDR3 is TGTGCCAGCAGCTTAGGCGGCGGGGCCAATCAGCCCCAGCATTTT.

This clone was seen ten or more times. The J gene is TRBJ2-7, the V gene TRBV19; D gene unclear. V dropped 0 bases and J dropped 3 bases, with 12 bases sitting between them. The V gene's germline CDR1 is LNHDA and CDR2 SQIVND (reference sequence). The CDR3 sequence is 15 residues long. The CDR3, as DNA: TGTGCCAGTAGTATAGATTCTTCAGCTCGCTACGAGCAGTACTTC. Translating gives CASSIDSSARYEQYF.